Here is one T cell receptor beta chain with its context. The clone's antigen remains unknown. No base-level quality is on record; no much larger clone is a single base apart. The sample belongs to a study of memory CD4+ T cells and cytomegalovirus serostatus (dated 2019 in TCRdb). About the investigation overall: A total of some 33 healthy Belgian adults, of whom 9 were CMV seropositive and approximately 25 were CMV seronegative, were included in the cohort. To replicate a published TCR-based CMV serostatus classifier, the study sequenced CD4+ memory TCRbeta repertoires from a Belgian cohort whose cytomegalovirus serostatus was known. What the research found in general, with its limitations: For predicting CMV serostatus, the median bootstrapped AUC was approximately 0.96 using the original framework and roughly 0.91 using a US-trained random forest. Of around 160 previously reported CMV-associated TCRbeta sequences, about 68 appeared in the CD4+ memory repertoires, each in one to five individuals. The results were read as suggesting that the CMV-associated TCR signature is, for the most part, present in the CD4+ memory repertoire. On the Belgian cohort, the classifier built on the original framework reached a median bootstrapped AUC of about 0.95, with a 95% CI of 0.76-1.00. Only CD4+CD45RO+ memory cells were sequenced, in contrast to the original study, in which naive and memory CD4+ and CD8+ populations were covered.

Single viable CD3+CD4+CD8-CD45RO+ cells were sorted as memory CD4+ T cells on a FACSAria II. CMV serostatus was assessed using a Roche Elecsys assay, by which serum IgG against CMV pp150, pp28, p38 and p52 was detected. After the samples were thawed, total CD4+ T cells were enriched through positive selection using CD4 magnetic microbeads. Samples originated from another study that specifically interrogated the CD4+ T cell memory repertoire. Peripheral blood mononuclear cells were isolated and cryopreserved according to standard operating procedures, and serum was kept at -80 degrees C. The staining relied on CD3-PerCP (BW264/56), CD4-APC (RPA-T4), CD45RO-PE (UCHT1) and CD8-Pacific Orange (3B5) antibodies, and Sytox blue was used to exclude non-viable cells. The Quick-DNA Microprep Kit was used to extract genomic DNA from the sorted cells. Amplification of TCRbeta DNA was done with the immunoSEQ hsTCRbeta kit, following the protocol from the manufacturer. TCRbeta libraries were sequenced on an Illumina MiSeq instrument. Per the authors' processing: Once out-of-frame sequences had been removed, a few million distinct TCRbeta sequences were left, which works out to an average of roughly 64,000 per individual. Two values were used to score each individual: the count of 164 previously reported CMV-associated TCRbeta sequences and the total count of productive distinct TCRbeta sequences. A beta-binomial model was reimplemented in Python, and scikit-learn random forests with default parameters were trained on data from the US cohort. On the Belgian cohort, classifier performance was reported as the median AUC, along with percentile confidence intervals, across 10,000 bootstrap iterations. TCRdb re-hosts the immuneACCESS table, in-frame sequences only. Its copies lack some clones; in the studies checked, an unresolved V gene accounts for under half of them, and the cause for the rest is not known. The V and J calls and clone size come from that table; D and trimming were worked out from the DNA. The sample includes under 70,000 clones, with about 81% observed a single time. Around 1% of the sample lies in the top ten.

CDR3 length: 14 amino acids, cysteine to phenylalanine. The kept DNA is CDR3 alone, 42 bases in frame from the first base. CDR1 and CDR2 are read off the germline V gene (reference sequence) as GTSNPN and SVGIG. V is reduced by 3 bases and J by 2 bases, leaving a spacing of 14 bases between them. This TCR was sampled from an adult in good health and CMV-seronegative. Sequencing was performed on memory CD4+ T cells from blood. The V and J genes are TRBV30 and TRBJ2-7, with TRBD1 tentatively as D gene (5 bases match). The DNA sequence reads TGTGCCTGGAGCAGGACACCAGGGACCTACGAGCAGTACTTC. Translated, this is CAWSRTPGTYEQYF.